The rows below give T cell receptor beta chains drawn from one sample of a study of blood T cells in healthy people across ages. TCRdb reprocessed the 5' RACE reads with MiXCR, giving one entry per CDR3 protein. The table records roughly 570,000 distinct CDR3 sequences, 25% to 30% of them present only once. Specimen: blood. All receptors derive from a woman between 70 and 85 years old in good health. Both conserved end residues are part of each CDR3. D genes are given only for firm matches. Size is omitted from some rows. Given values are once, few, many or a class for expanded clones.

clone_size j_call v_call d_call cdr3_aa cdr3_nt
- TRBJ1-4 TRBV10-3 - CAISGTLGEKLFF TGTGCCATCTCCGGGACCTTGGGAGAAAAACTGTTTTTT
few TRBJ1-1 TRBV7-9 TRBD1 CASSLKGAAFF TGTGCCAGCAGCTTAAAGGGGGCGGCTTTCTTT
- TRBJ2-5 TRBV20-1 TRBD2 CSASGFSAGGLQETQYF TGCAGTGCTAGTGGCTTTTCGGCGGGGGGTCTACAAGAGACCCAGTACTTC
- TRBJ2-4 TRBV2 TRBD1 CASDRGNKNIPYF TGTGCCAGCGACAGGGGTAACAAAAACATTCCGTACTTC
few TRBJ2-6 TRBV21-1 - CASSTFGTSGDSGANVLTF TGTGCCAGCAGCACCTTCGGGACTAGCGGAGACTCTGGGGCCAACGTCCTGACTTTC
few TRBJ2-5 TRBV29-1 TRBD2 CSVMTSGGGKTQYF TGCAGCGTTATGACTAGCGGGGGGGGAAAGACCCAGTACTTC
few TRBJ1-2 TRBV4-3 - CASSQQLHANYGYTF TGCGCCAGCAGCCAACAATTACATGCCAACTATGGCTACACCTTC
few TRBJ1-2 TRBV29-1 - CSVVGQGYGYTF TGCAGCGTTGTAGGACAAGGCTATGGCTACACCTTC
- TRBJ1-1 TRBV5-1 - CASSLPGTVTEAFF TGCGCCAGCAGCTTGCCTGGGACGGTCACTGAAGCTTTCTTT
once TRBJ1-2 TRBV24-1 TRBD1 CATKGRTGAPDGGYTF TGTGCCACCAAGGGCCGGACAGGGGCGCCAGACGGAGGCTACACCTTC
few TRBJ2-2 TRBV5-6 - CASTLTGGFTGELFF TGTGCCAGCACATTGACAGGAGGTTTTACCGGGGAGCTGTTTTTT
- TRBJ2-7 TRBV12-3/TRBV12-4 TRBD2 CASSKARLAGVEQYF TGTGCCAGCAGTAAAGCCCGACTAGCGGGGGTCGAGCAGTACTTC
- TRBJ1-2 TRBV4-3 - CASSQAFVYGDYTF TGCGCCAGCAGCCAAGCATTTGTTTACGGTGACTACACCTTC
- TRBJ2-5 TRBV5-1 TRBD2 CASSRPGASGGLYQETQYF TGCGCCAGCAGCAGGCCTGGGGCTAGCGGGGGCCTATACCAAGAGACCCAGTACTTC
- TRBJ1-1 TRBV9 - CASSVAAGKGTEAFF TGTGCCAGCAGCGTAGCTGCAGGGAAGGGCACTGAAGCTTTCTTT
few TRBJ1-2 TRBV19 - CASRSGELLTGYGYTF TGTGCCAGTAGGTCGGGTGAACTCTTAACCGGCTATGGCTACACCTTC
- TRBJ2-1 TRBV20-1 TRBD2 CSVRLAGWNEQFF TGCAGTGTCAGGCTAGCGGGGTGGAATGAGCAGTTCTTC
few TRBJ1-4 TRBV12-3/TRBV12-4 - CASSFFQNEKLFF TGTGCCAGCAGTTTTTTCCAAAATGAAAAACTGTTTTTT
- TRBJ1-4 TRBV27 - CASSPWGGHRNEKLFF TGTGCCAGCAGCCCTTGGGGGGGACACAGAAATGAAAAACTGTTTTTT
- TRBJ2-7 TRBV20-1 - CSATKLGNYEQYF TGCAGTGCTACAAAACTCGGAAACTACGAGCAGTACTTC
- TRBJ1-5 TRBV6-5 - CASSWQLISNQPEEPQHF TGTGCCAGCAGTTGGCAGCTGATAAGCAATCAGCCCGAAGAGCCCCAGCATTTT
- TRBJ1-5 TRBV2 - CASTGLNQPQHF TGTGCCAGCACCGGTCTTAATCAGCCCCAGCATTTT
- TRBJ2-2 TRBV11-3 - CASSWGAWATGELFF TGTGCCAGCAGCTGGGGGGCTTGGGCTACCGGGGAGCTGTTTTTT
- TRBJ2-7 TRBV4-2 - CASSQGSRDKSFEQYF TGTGCCAGCAGCCAAGGATCCCGGGACAAAAGTTTCGAGCAGTACTTC
- TRBJ2-1 TRBV29-1 - CSVDFPAADNEQFF TGCAGCGTTGATTTCCCGGCAGCGGACAATGAGCAGTTCTTC
- TRBJ2-7 TRBV18 TRBD2 CASSPGRQGGGTYEQYF TGTGCCAGCTCACCAGGGCGCCAGGGCGGGGGTACCTACGAGCAGTACTTC
- TRBJ2-4 TRBV29-1 - CSAVGNIQYF TGCAGCGCTGTAGGAAACATTCAGTACTTC
few TRBJ1-5 TRBV5-5 - CASSLGIRNSNQPQHF TGTGCCAGCAGCTTGGGTATCCGAAACAGCAATCAGCCCCAGCATTTT
- TRBJ2-3 TRBV5-5 TRBD2 CASSRLAGASQSLTDTQYF TGTGCCAGCAGTCGACTAGCGGGGGCATCCCAATCTCTCACAGATACGCAGTATTTT
- TRBJ1-2 TRBV6-2/TRBV6-3 - CASSFPGQHYGYTF TGTGCCAGCAGTTTCCCAGGACAGCACTATGGCTACACCTTC
- TRBJ2-3 TRBV7-2 TRBD2 CASSRFRGVGDTQYF TGTGCCAGCAGCCGCTTCCGGGGGGTTGGAGATACGCAGTATTTT
- TRBJ1-1 TRBV20-1 TRBD1 CSAPSGQGLNTEAFF TGCAGTGCTCCCAGCGGACAGGGCCTGAACACTGAAGCTTTCTTT
once TRBJ2-1 TRBV11-2 - CASSSVRGYNEQFF TGTGCCAGCAGCTCGGTCAGAGGATACAATGAGCAGTTCTTC
- TRBJ1-1 TRBV20-1 TRBD1 CSARLKGQGFVGTEAFF TGCAGTGCTAGGCTAAAGGGACAGGGGTTCGTAGGCACTGAAGCTTTCTTT
- TRBJ1-2 TRBV20-1 TRBD1 CSAFRQGTHYGYTF TGCAGTGCTTTCCGACAGGGGACCCACTATGGCTACACCTTC
few TRBJ2-3 TRBV2 - CASSVSPTGAGADTQYF TGTGCCAGCAGTGTTAGTCCTACGGGGGCCGGGGCAGATACGCAGTATTTT
few TRBJ2-3 TRBV6-2/TRBV6-3 - CASSSPAPDTQYF TGTGCCAGCAGTTCCCCAGCGCCAGATACGCAGTATTTT
- TRBJ2-3 TRBV20-1 TRBD2 CSASGAGGLTDTQYF TGCAGTGCTAGCGGCGCGGGGGGGCTAACAGATACGCAGTATTTT
- TRBJ1-1 TRBV29-1 TRBD1 CSVDSQDRDFEAFF TGCAGCGTTGATTCCCAGGACAGGGATTTTGAAGCTTTCTTT
- TRBJ1-5 TRBV5-1 - CASSLGDANQPQHF TGCGCCAGCAGCTTGGGGGACGCCAATCAGCCCCAGCATTTT
few TRBJ2-7 TRBV15 - CATSSRIAGDEQYF TGTGCCACCAGCAGCAGGATAGCAGGGGACGAGCAGTACTTC
few TRBJ1-1 TRBV7-2 - CASSITGIEAFF TGTGCCAGCAGCATCACCGGGATTGAAGCTTTCTTT
- TRBJ2-7 TRBV2 - CASSEGGAGPLYEQYF TGTGCCAGCAGTGAAGGGGGAGCGGGTCCGTTATACGAGCAGTACTTC
few TRBJ2-5 TRBV29-1 - CSAYRDQETQYF TGCAGCGCCTACAGGGATCAAGAGACCCAGTACTTC
few TRBJ2-5 TRBV20-1 - CSGYYRDKKTQYF TGCAGTGGATACTACAGGGATAAGAAGACCCAGTACTTC
- TRBJ2-7 TRBV5-6 - CASSLGQTISYEQYF TGTGCCAGCAGCTTGGGACAAACCATCTCCTACGAGCAGTACTTC
- TRBJ1-2 TRBV20-1 - CSARNSDGQRGYTF TGCAGTGCTAGAAATTCGGACGGGCAAAGGGGCTACACCTTC
few TRBJ2-1 TRBV24-1 - CATGGGGGSYNEQFF TGTGCCACCGGAGGAGGGGGGGGCTCCTACAATGAGCAGTTCTTC